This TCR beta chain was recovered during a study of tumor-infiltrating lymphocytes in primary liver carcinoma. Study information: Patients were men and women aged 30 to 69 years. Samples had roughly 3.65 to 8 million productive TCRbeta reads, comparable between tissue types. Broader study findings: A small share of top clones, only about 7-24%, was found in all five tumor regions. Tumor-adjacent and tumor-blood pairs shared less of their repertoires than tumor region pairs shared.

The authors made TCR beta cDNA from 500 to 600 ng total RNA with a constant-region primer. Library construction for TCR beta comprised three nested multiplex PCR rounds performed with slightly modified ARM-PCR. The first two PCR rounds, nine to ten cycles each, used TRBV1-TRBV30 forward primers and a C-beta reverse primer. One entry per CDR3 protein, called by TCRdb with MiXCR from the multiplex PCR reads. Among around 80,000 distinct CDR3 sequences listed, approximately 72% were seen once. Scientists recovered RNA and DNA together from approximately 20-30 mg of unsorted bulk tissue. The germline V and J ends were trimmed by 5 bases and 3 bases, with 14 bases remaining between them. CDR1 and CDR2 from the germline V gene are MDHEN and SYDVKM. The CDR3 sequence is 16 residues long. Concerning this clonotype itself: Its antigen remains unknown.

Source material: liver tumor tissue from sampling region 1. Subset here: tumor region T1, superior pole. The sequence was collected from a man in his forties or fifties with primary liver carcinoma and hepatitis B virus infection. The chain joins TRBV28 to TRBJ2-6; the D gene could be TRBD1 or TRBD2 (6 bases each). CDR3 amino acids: CASSRGRGLGANVLTF. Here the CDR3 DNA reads TGTGCCAGCAGTAGGGGACGGGGGCTTGGGGCCAACGTCCTGACTTTC.